This is a list of T cell receptor beta chains from one sample in a study of cytomegalovirus exposure and HLA in healthy donors. The protocol was immunoSEQ multiplex PCR, while the TCRdb copy is restricted to in-frame clones and leaves out a portion. The sample contains about 150,000 clones, approximately 80% of which appear only once. The specimen sequenced was PBMCs. All receptors come from a woman in her thirties or forties in good health and CMV-seronegative. CDR3s include the opening cysteine and the closing phenylalanine or tryptophan. A D gene is named only where the DNA matches it firmly. Clone size is given for some rows only: seen once, a few or many times, or a class if the clone is expanded.

cdr3_length	clone_size	v_call	d_call	j_call	cdr3_aa	cdr3_nt
14	once	TRBV6-1	NA	TRBJ1-3	CASSEYISGNTIYF	TGTGCCAGCAGTGAATACATCTCTGGAAACACCATATATTTT
15	NA	TRBV7-9	TRBD1	TRBJ2-7	CASSFGTGRSEEQYF	TGTGCCAGCAGCTTTGGGACAGGGAGATCGGAAGAGCAGTACTTC
15	once	TRBV18	NA	TRBJ1-1	CASSPRTGENTEAFF	TGTGCCAGCTCACCACGGACCGGGGAAAACACTGAAGCTTTCTTT
14	NA	TRBV7-2	NA	TRBJ2-5	CASSSTDSLKTQYF	TGTGCCAGCAGCTCGACAGACTCCCTCAAGACCCAGTACTTC
15	NA	TRBV5-6	NA	TRBJ2-1	CASNPKQTRGNEQFF	TGTGCCAGCAACCCTAAACAAACCCGGGGCAATGAGCAGTTCTTC
13	NA	TRBV29-1	TRBD2	TRBJ2-7	CSVAGGWSYEQYF	TGCAGCGTAGCGGGGGGTTGGTCCTACGAGCAGTACTTC
17	NA	TRBV19	TRBD1	TRBJ2-6	CASRRSLRQGAWNVLTF	TGTGCCAGTAGACGAAGCCTCAGACAGGGGGCTTGGAACGTCCTGACTTTC
16	NA	TRBV28	NA	TRBJ2-1	CASSSTKGDYYNEQFF	TGTGCCAGCAGTTCCACAAAGGGGGACTACTACAATGAGCAGTTCTTC
16	NA	TRBV27	TRBD1	TRBJ1-5	CASSLSWTGGGQPQHF	TGTGCCAGCAGTTTATCTTGGACAGGGGGCGGTCAGCCCCAGCATTTT
12	NA	TRBV7-8	NA	TRBJ1-4	CASSPQREKLFF	TGTGCCAGCAGCCCGCAGCGTGAAAAACTGTTTTTT
12	NA	TRBV6-6	NA	TRBJ2-5	CATQDRQETQYF	TGTGCCACCCAAGACAGACAAGAGACCCAGTACTTC
15	NA	TRBV7-9	NA	TRBJ2-7	CASSFITGTLYEQYF	TGTGCCAGCAGCTTCATTACGGGTACACTTTACGAGCAGTACTTC
15	NA	TRBV6-1	NA	TRBJ2-7	CASSDHRGLPYEQYF	TGTGCCAGCAGTGATCACAGGGGACTTCCCTACGAGCAGTACTTC
16	NA	TRBV30	TRBD1	TRBJ2-7	CAWSALGQGASYEQYF	TGTGCCTGGAGTGCCCTAGGACAGGGGGCTTCCTACGAGCAGTACTTC
16	NA	TRBV11-2	TRBD2	TRBJ2-5	CASSSAGLRRGETQYF	TGTGCCAGCAGCTCAGCGGGGTTAAGGAGGGGAGAGACCCAGTACTTC
14	NA	TRBV6-5	NA	TRBJ1-1	CASSRQLLGTEAFF	TGTGCCAGCAGTCGACAGCTATTGGGCACTGAAGCTTTCTTT
15	NA	TRBV15	NA	TRBJ2-7	CATSIPGEGVDEQYF	TGTGCCACCAGCATCCCAGGGGAGGGAGTAGACGAGCAGTACTTC
17	NA	TRBV6-1	TRBD1	TRBJ1-2	CASSGGSGQDRSYGYTF	TGTGCCAGCAGTGGGGGCTCGGGCCAGGACAGGAGCTATGGCTACACCTTC